This TCR beta chain was retrieved from a study of Ad26.COV2.S vaccination and SARS-CoV-2 variants. General observations from the study: Reports say spike-specific CD8+ and CD4+ T cell responses covered substantial breadth after vaccination.

V lost 6 bases and J lost 12; bases outside the gene matches: 7. CDR1 MNHEY and CDR2 SVGAGI come from the germline V gene. The CDR3 has 12 residues. Stated treatment: 15 to 20 received Ad26.COV2.S at low or high dose, single or two shots; 5 received placebo; per-sample allocation not given. Collection of samples fell on day 63 after the first vaccine or placebo injection. Repertoires were generated with immunoSEQ multiplex PCR, while TCRdb's copy carries only in-frame clones and drops some. The sample has hundreds of thousands of clones; 89% are singletons. In regard to this clone: What it binds is not known.

The sample consisted of peripheral blood, taken in a trial of Ad26.COV2.S vaccine versus placebo. The sequence was obtained from a person between 18 and 65 years old who received the Ad26.COV2.S COVID-19 vaccine or a placebo. The chain links TRBV6-5 to TRBJ2-1, with 8 bases that match TRBD1. CDR3 residues: CASRPTGGGQFF. In DNA, the CDR3 is TGTGCCAGCAGGCCCACAGGGGGTGGGCAGTTCTTC.